One and the same sample provided the 7 T cell receptor beta chains below, sequenced in a study of blood T cell repertoires in COVID-19. Only in-frame clones appear in the TCRdb table, and some are missing; sequencing was by immunoSEQ multiplex PCR. The sample shows tens of thousands of clones, about 68% of them seen only once. The sample consisted of peripheral blood. These receptors came from a man between 50 and 59 years old with active or convalescent COVID-19.

The chain combines TRBV11-1 with TRBJ2-3, with 10 bases identical to TRBD2. Germline CDR1 is SGHAT and CDR2 is FQDESV (reference sequence). The V gene end was trimmed by 5 bases and the J gene end by 3 bases; junction bases not matched to a gene: 2. The CDR3 runs to 14 residues. CDR3 sequence (DNA): TGTGCCAGCAGCCCGGGACTAGCGACAGATACGCAGTATTTT. Its protein product is CASSPGLATDTQYF.

This clone was seen more than once but under ten times. The chain recombines TRBV24-1 with TRBJ2-5; 7 bases align to TRBD2. Germline values: CDR1 KGHDR, CDR2 SFDVKD. Losses at the gene ends were 5 bases for V and 4 bases for J; bases not matched to a gene: 6. This CDR3 has 14 amino acids. The CDR3: CATSGLRGGETQYF. CDR3 nucleotide sequence: TGTGCCACCAGTGGCCTCCGCGGGGGAGAGACCCAGTACTTC.

J is TRBJ1-6 and V is TRBV11-2; 11 positions match TRBD1. The CDR3 is 17 amino acids. V was pared by 0 bases and J by 4 bases, with 2 bases of the junction left unmatched. Looked up from germline, CDR1 is SGHAT and CDR2 is FQNNGV. CDR3 residues: CASSLEGQGDYNSPLHF. The CDR3 nucleotides read TGTGCCAGCAGCTTAGAGGGACAGGGGGATTATAATTCACCCCTCCACTTT.

The rearrangement links TRBV12-3 or TRBV12-4 to TRBJ1-2; possible D gene TRBD1, 6 bases. The CDR3 contains 12 residues. The ends were cut back, 6 bases at V and 4 bases at J, with 9 bases in the middle. The CDR3 DNA follows: TGTGCCAGCAGCGACAGGACCTATGGCTACACCTTC. Translation: CASSDRTYGYTF.

The chain joins TRBV29-1 to TRBJ1-1; TRBD1 is a possible D gene (5 bases). CDR1 SQVTM and CDR2 ANQGSEA come from the germline V gene. The CDR3 loop spans 13 amino acids. V lost 7 bases and J lost 6, with 18 bases in between. This CDR3 is CSGDPRVMAEAFF. The CDR3 nucleotides read TGCAGCGGTGACCCCAGGGTCATGGCTGAAGCTTTCTTT.

The V and J genes are TRBV11-2 and TRBJ1-1, with 7 nucleotides matching TRBD1. The J segment lost 3 bases and the V segment lost 3 bases, leaving 1 base of the junction unmatched. Germline CDR1 is SGHAT and CDR2 is FQNNGV. This CDR3 is built from 13 residues. CDR3: CASSLQGDTEAFF. The CDR3 DNA is TGTGCCAGCAGCTTGCAGGGGGACACTGAAGCTTTCTTT.

The V gene is TRBV4-3, the J gene TRBJ2-1, with TRBD1 matching over 11 bases. The V gene's germline CDR1 is LGHNA and CDR2 YSLEER. The CDR3 sequence is 15 residues long. After removal of 0 bases from V and 10 bases from J, the junction contained 5 bases not matched to a gene. CDR3 in DNA: TGCGCCAGCAGCCAAGATATGGGACAGGGGGTCGAGCAGTTCTTC. This codes for CASSQDMGQGVEQFF.